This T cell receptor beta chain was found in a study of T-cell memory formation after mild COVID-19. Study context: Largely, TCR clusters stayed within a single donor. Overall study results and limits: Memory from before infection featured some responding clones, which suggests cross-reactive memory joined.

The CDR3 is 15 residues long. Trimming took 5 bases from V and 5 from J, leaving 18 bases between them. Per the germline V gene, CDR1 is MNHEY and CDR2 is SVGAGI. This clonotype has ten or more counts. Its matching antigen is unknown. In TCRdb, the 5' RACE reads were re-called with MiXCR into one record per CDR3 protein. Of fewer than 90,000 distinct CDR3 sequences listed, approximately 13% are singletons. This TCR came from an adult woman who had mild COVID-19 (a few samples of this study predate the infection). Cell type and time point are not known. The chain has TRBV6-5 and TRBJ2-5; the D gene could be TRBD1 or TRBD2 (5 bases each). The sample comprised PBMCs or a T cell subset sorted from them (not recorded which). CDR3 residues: CASSTGTLLKETQYF. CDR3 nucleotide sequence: TGTGCCAGCAGTACTGGGACGTTGCTTAAGGAGACCCAGTACTTC.